The clone carrying this T cell receptor beta chain has just a few counts. The data originate from a study of blood T cell repertoires in COVID-19. Looking at the study overall: There were acute and convalescent COVID-19 samples, and they came from the United States, Italy and Spain. In each case, the material was cDNA or gDNA derived from T cells, B-cell-depleted T cells, or PBMCs.

The study recruited people aged roughly 18 to 89 years across under 25 US areas. Only in-frame clones appear in the TCRdb table, and some are missing; sequencing was by immunoSEQ multiplex PCR. Of a few hundred thousand clones listed, roughly 87% are singletons. The CDR3 extends over 15 amino acids. After removal of 4 bases from V and 3 bases from J, the junction contained 6 bases not matched to a gene. Germline values: CDR1 MDHEN, CDR2 SYDVKM. The sample taken for sequencing was PBMCs or T cells enriched from blood (not recorded which). The receptor's source is a young woman who had recovered from COVID-19. J is TRBJ1-1 and V is TRBV28; 9 bases line up with TRBD1. The CDR3 reads CASSSPTGGYTEAFF. The CDR3 DNA reads as TGTGCCAGCAGTTCCCCTACAGGGGGCTACACTGAAGCTTTCTTT.